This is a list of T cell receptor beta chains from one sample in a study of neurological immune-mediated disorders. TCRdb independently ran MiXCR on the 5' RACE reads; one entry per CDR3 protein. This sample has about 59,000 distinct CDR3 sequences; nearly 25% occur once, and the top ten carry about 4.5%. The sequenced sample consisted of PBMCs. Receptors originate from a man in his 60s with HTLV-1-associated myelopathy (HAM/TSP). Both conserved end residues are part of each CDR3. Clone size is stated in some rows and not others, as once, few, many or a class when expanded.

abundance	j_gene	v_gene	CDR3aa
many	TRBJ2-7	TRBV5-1	CASSLASGTVYEQYF
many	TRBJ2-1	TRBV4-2	CASSQDGSSYNEQFF
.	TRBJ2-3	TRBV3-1	CASSLVGADTQYF
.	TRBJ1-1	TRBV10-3	CAISQGGLTEAFF
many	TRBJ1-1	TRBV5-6	CASSFLAEAFF
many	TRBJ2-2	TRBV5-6	CASSSLGVQGNTGELFF
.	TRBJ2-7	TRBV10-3	CAITDGLPYEQYF
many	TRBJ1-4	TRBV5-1	CASSLSVVGEKLFF
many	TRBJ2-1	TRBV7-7	CASSSGRLAGGNEQFF
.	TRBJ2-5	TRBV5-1	CASSLFGQETQYF
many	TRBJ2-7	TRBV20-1	CSASTALSYEQYF
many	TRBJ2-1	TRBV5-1	CASSSPLGQRENNEQFF
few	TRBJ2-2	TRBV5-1	CASSLDAANTGELFF
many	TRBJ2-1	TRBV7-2	CASSYHSEQFF
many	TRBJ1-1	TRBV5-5	CASSLFPGGADTEAFF
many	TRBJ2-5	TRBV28	CASRAGGSGRGETQYF
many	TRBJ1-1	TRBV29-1	CSVERDRNTEAFF
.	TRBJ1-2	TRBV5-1	CASSSQDLRNGYTF
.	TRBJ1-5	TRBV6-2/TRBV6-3	CASSYSGGPQPQHF
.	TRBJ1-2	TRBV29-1	CSARTGPGGYTF
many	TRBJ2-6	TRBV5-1	CASSLDGPSGANVLTF
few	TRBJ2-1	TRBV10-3	CAISDSGLLRYNEQFF
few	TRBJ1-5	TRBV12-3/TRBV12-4	CASSFGTERHQPQHF
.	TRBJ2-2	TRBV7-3	CASSLTGQAGELFF
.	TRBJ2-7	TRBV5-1	CASSSLAGTSSYEQYF
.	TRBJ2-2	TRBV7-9	CASSLGQTSNTGELFF
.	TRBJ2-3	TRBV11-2	CASSSQITDTQYF
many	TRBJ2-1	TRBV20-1	CSANPGLAGAYNEQFF
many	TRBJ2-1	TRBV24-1	CATSDGTSGNDEQFF
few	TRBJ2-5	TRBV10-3	CAIRGDQETQYF